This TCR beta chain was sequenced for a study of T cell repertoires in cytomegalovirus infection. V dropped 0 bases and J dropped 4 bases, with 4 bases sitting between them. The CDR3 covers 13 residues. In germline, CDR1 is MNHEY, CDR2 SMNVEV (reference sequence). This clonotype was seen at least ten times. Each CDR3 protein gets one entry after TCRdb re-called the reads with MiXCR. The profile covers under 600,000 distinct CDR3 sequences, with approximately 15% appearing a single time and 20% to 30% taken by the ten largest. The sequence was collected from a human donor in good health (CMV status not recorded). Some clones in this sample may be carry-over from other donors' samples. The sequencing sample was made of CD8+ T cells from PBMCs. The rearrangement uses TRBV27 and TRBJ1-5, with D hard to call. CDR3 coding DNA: TGTGCCAGCAGTTTATCCGTGAATCAGCCCCAGCATTTT. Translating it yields CASSLSVNQPQHF.